The next 23 T cell receptor beta chains were all read from a single sample in a study of identical twins. TCRdb redid the calling of the 5' RACE reads with MiXCR, one entry per CDR3 protein. The repertoire includes about 260,000 distinct CDR3 sequences, 5.5% to 8% of them detected once, and roughly 3.9% sits in the top ten. This same sample was also part of a study on yellow fever vaccine responses in identical twins.

Sequencing used memory (CD45RO+) T cells sorted from blood. These receptors all stem from a young woman in good health.

This clonotype has a handful of counts. The DNA of the CDR3 is TGTGCCAGCAGGGATACGCAGTATTTT. This codes for CASRDTQYF. The chain has TRBV4-2 and TRBJ2-3; D uncertain. Trimming took 6 bases from V and 6 from J, leaving 1 base between them. CDR3 length: 9 amino acids. Germline V gene lookup returns CDR1 LGHNA and CDR2 YNFKEQ.

This clonotype was counted at least ten times. The chain has TRBV5-1 and TRBJ2-5; 12 nucleotides line up with TRBD2. The CDR3 has 15 amino acids. Trimming at V came to 3 bases and at J to 5 bases, leaving 5 bases not matched to a gene. Germline V CDR1 and CDR2: SGHRS, YFSETQ. In DNA, the CDR3 is TGCGCCAGCAGCTATGGACTAGCGGGATGGGAGACCCAGTACTTC. Its protein is CASSYGLAGWETQYF.

At least ten counts were recorded for this clonotype. The chain couples TRBV28 to TRBJ2-7, with D maybe TRBD1 (5 bases). The CDR3 covers 16 residues. Trimming cost V 8 bases and J 3 bases, with 23 bases left between them. Germline CDR1 is MDHEN and CDR2 is SYDVKM. DNA for the CDR3: TGTGCCAGCCCGGATCGTCAACGACAGTGCATCTACGAGCAGTACGTC. The encoded protein is CASPDRQRQCIYEQYV.

This clonotype was picked up a small number of times. This chain connects TRBV11-3 to TRBJ2-3, with D tentatively TRBD2 (6 bases). The V and J ends lost 4 bases and 0 bases respectively, with 17 bases between them. Germline CDR1 and CDR2: SGHNT and YENEEA. The CDR3 is made up of 17 amino acids. As DNA, the CDR3 is TGTGCCAGCAGCTCCCCCCTGGAGGGACTCAGCACAGATACGCAGTATTTT. This sequence encodes CASSSPLEGLSTDTQYF.

This clonotype showed up just a few times. The chain links TRBV2 to TRBJ2-7; possible D gene TRBD2, 6 bases. V lost 5 bases and J 3 bases, leaving 20 bases between the germline ends. The CDR3 has 16 amino acids. The germline gives CDR1 SNHLY, CDR2 FYNNEI. The CDR3 DNA is TGTGCCAGCAGTCCACCGCGGGGCGGGGTTGTCTACGAGCAGTACGTC. Protein: CASSPPRGGVVYEQYV.

This clonotype was observed many times. The CDR3 DNA follows: TGTGCCAGCAGTGTTTCGCGGGAGGTTGCTGGCACAGATACGCAGTATTTT. Translation gives CASSVSREVAGTDTQYF. The chain combines TRBV6-4 with TRBJ2-3; 8 positions agree with TRBD2. Trimming took 4 bases from V and 1 from J; bases not matched to a gene: 10. Germline assignment: CDR1 MRHNA and CDR2 SNTAGT. CDR3 size: 17 residues.

The V call is TRBV7-8, the J call TRBJ2-7; D ambiguous. V lost 5 bases to trimming and J lost 6 bases, with 17 bases between them. The germline CDR1 and CDR2 sequences are SGHVS and FQNEAQ. The CDR3 totals 14 residues. CDR3 nucleotides: TGTGCCAGCAGCCCGAACCAGCAGCTCAGCGAGCAGTACTTC. Amino acids: CASSPNQQLSEQYF.

This clonotype occurred a few times. The V gene is TRBV28, the J gene TRBJ2-2; D unresolved. This CDR3 has 15 amino acids. Trimming left V 2 bases short and J 5 bases short, with 12 bases between. Germline-derived CDR1 and CDR2 are MDHEN and SYDVKM. CDR3 sequence: CASSLGRTETGELFF. DNA for the CDR3: TGTGCCAGCAGTTTAGGGCGTACAGAGACCGGGGAGCTGTTTTTT.

This clonotype was seen ten or more times. The chain combines TRBV7-6 with TRBJ2-1, with D possibly TRBD2 on 5 matching bases. CDR1 SGHVS and CDR2 FNYEAQ come from the germline V gene. Deletions cut 1 base from V and 6 bases from J, with 7 bases between. The CDR3 spans 13 residues. CDR3 in amino acids: CASSLGAVNEQFF. The CDR3 nucleotides read TGTGCCAGCAGCTTAGGAGCGGTCAATGAGCAGTTCTTC. Full variable domain (missing parts from reference TRBV7-6 and TRBJ2-1): GAGVSQSPRYKVTKRGQDVALRCDPISGHVSLYWYRQALGQGPEFLTYFNYEAQQDKSGLPNDRFSAERPEGSISTLTIQRTEQRDSAMYRCASSLGAVNEQFFGPGTRLTVL.

In this sample, this clonotype turned up many times. The chain couples TRBV20-1 to TRBJ2-1, with D possibly being TRBD2 (5 bases). The CDR3 is 14 amino acids. Trimming left V 1 base short and J 4 bases short, with 11 bases between. Looked up from germline, CDR1 is DFQATT and CDR2 is SNEGSKA (reference sequence). This CDR3 is CSARGSGTYNEQFF. In DNA, the CDR3 is TGCAGTGCTAGAGGCAGCGGAACGTACAATGAGCAGTTCTTC.

The V and J genes are TRBV13 and TRBJ2-7; TRBD1 or TRBD2 may be the D gene (5 bases each). V was cut by 0 bases and J by 7 bases, with 10 bases left in between. This CDR3 region has 13 residues. CDR1 PRHDT and CDR2 FYEKMQ come from the germline V gene (reference sequence). CDR3 sequence: CASSLGGVGEQYF. The CDR3 nucleotides are TGTGCCAGCAGCTTAGGGGGGGTCGGGGAGCAGTACTTC.

This clonotype was observed many times. The J gene is TRBJ2-1, the V gene TRBV10-3; the match to TRBD2 covers 12 bases. The V and J ends lost 2 bases and 4 bases, in that order; junction bases with no gene match: 0. The CDR3 covers 15 residues. The germline V gene has CDR1 ENHRY and CDR2 SYGVKD. The CDR3 is CAISELAGGYNEQFF. The CDR3 DNA follows: TGTGCCATCAGTGAGCTAGCGGGAGGGTACAATGAGCAGTTCTTC.

This clonotype was seen at least ten times. The chain links TRBV20-1 to TRBJ2-3; 11 bases agree with TRBD2. CDR1 and CDR2 from the germline V gene are DFQATT and SNEGSKA (reference sequence). With V trimmed by 0 bases and J by 4 bases, 6 bases remained unmatched. The length of the CDR3 is 16 residues. CDR3 nucleotide sequence: TGCAGTGCTAGAGATCTACTAGCGGGAGATGCAGATACGCAGTATTTT. It codes for CSARDLLAGDADTQYF.

This clonotype was seen repeatedly, ten times or more. Relative to the germline gene, one junction end is altered; a read error may explain this. V is TRBV6-1 and J is TRBJ2-6; D is ambiguous. The length of the CDR3 is 15 residues. Germline V gene lookup returns CDR1 MNHNS and CDR2 SASEGT. CDR3 sequence reads: CASSEVGSGANVLTF. In nucleotides, the CDR3 is TGTGCCAGCAGCGAAGTCGGCTCTGGGGCCAACGTCCTGACTTTC.

CDR3 coding DNA: TGCAGTGCCTTGAATGGACTCAGCATGAACACTGAAGCTTTCTTT. Translation gives CSALNGLSMNTEAFF. This chain uses TRBV20-1 with TRBJ1-1; D unclear. The V end was cut by 6 bases, the J end by 0 bases, with 17 bases between. CDR1 is DFQATT and CDR2 is SNEGSKA in the germline V gene (reference sequence). The CDR3 runs to 15 residues.

This clonotype was counted many times. The chain combines TRBV12-3 or TRBV12-4 with TRBJ1-5, with D possibly TRBD1 on 5 matching bases. The V gene lost 1 base and the J gene lost 4 bases, with 11 bases spanning the gap. CDR3 size: 15 residues. Written as DNA, the CDR3 is TGTGCCAGCAGTTTAGGACAGATACTAAATCAGCCCCAGCATTTT. This encodes CASSLGQILNQPQHF.

The chain links TRBV20-1 to TRBJ2-7; perhaps TRBD2 as D (5 bases). CDR3 size: 14 residues. The V end was cut by 3 bases, the J end by 6 bases, with 18 bases between. CDR1 DFQATT and CDR2 SNEGSKA come from the germline V gene (reference sequence). The CDR3 loop is CSARDGSGRGEQYV. The CDR3 DNA reads TGCAGTGCTAGGGATGGCAGCGGACGTGGCGAGCAGTACGTC.

This CDR3 reads CASSLGGQGANEQYF. The CDR3 DNA reads TGTGCCAGCAGCTTAGGGGGACAGGGGGCGAACGAGCAGTACTTC. The gene calls are TRBV7-2 and TRBJ2-7; TRBD1 agrees at 12 bases. With 1 base clipped from V and 5 bases from J, the junction kept 3 bases outside the gene matches. Germline CDR1 reads SGHTA; CDR2 reads FQGNSA. This CDR3 has 15 residues.

The chain is built from TRBV7-2 and TRBJ1-6; no definite D call. CDR1 is SGHTA and CDR2 is FQGNSA in the germline V gene. V lost 5 bases, J lost 8 bases, and 7 bases lay in between. The CDR3 is 12 amino acids. The CDR3 bases are TGTGCCAGCAGCACGGGATATTCACCCCTCCACTTT. Residues: CASSTGYSPLHF.

This clonotype was counted only a few times. This rearrangement joins TRBV27 to TRBJ2-3; TRBD2 agrees at 7 bases. In germline, CDR1 is MNHEY, CDR2 SMNVEV (reference sequence). The CDR3 covers 14 residues. V was pared by 4 bases and J by 6 bases, with 7 bases of the junction left unmatched. The CDR3 spells CASSYQRGFDTQYF. The CDR3 nucleotides are TGTGCCAGCAGTTACCAGCGGGGTTTTGATACGCAGTATTTT.

In this sample, this clonotype turned up a few times. The chain couples TRBV6-2 or TRBV6-3 to TRBJ2-5; 8 bases match TRBD1. The J segment lost 4 bases and the V segment lost 6 bases, leaving 4 bases of the junction unmatched. The CDR3 loop spans 13 amino acids. Germline CDR1 MNHEY, CDR2 SVGEGT. The CDR3 coding sequence is TGTGCCAGCAGACGACAGGGGTCAGAGACCCAGTACTTC. Encoded protein: CASRRQGSETQYF.

The rearrangement joins TRBV11-2 to TRBJ2-2; 9 positions match TRBD1. This CDR3 region has 17 residues. Germline V gene lookup returns CDR1 SGHAT and CDR2 FQNNGV. Trimming at V came to 1 base and at J to 6 bases, leaving 9 bases not matched to a gene. The CDR3 coding sequence is TGTGCCAGCAGCTTAGGAGTGACAGGGGGTTTCGCCGGGGAGCTGTTTTTT. This sequence encodes CASSLGVTGGFAGELFF.

The rearrangement links TRBV9 to TRBJ2-7; 11 bases map to TRBD2. Per the germline V gene, CDR1 is SGDLS and CDR2 is YYNGEE. Trimming cost V 3 bases and J 3 bases; bases outside gene matches: 5. There are 15 residues in the CDR3. The CDR3 bases are TGTGCCAGCAGCGCGGGGGGGACTAGCGGCTACGAGCAGTACTTC. It yields the protein CASSAGGTSGYEQYF. Complete variable domain (other parts from reference TRBV9 and TRBJ2-7): DSGVTQTPKHLITATGQRVTLRCSPRSGDLSVYWYQQSLDQGLQFLIQYYNGEERAKGNILERFSAQQFPDLHSELNLSSLELGDSALYFCASSAGGTSGYEQYFGPGTRLTVT.